The entry below gives a single TCR beta chain sequence along with its context. The record originates from a study of OX40 agonist ivuxolimab in advanced cancers. Blood was sampled at baseline, cycle 4 day 1, and cycle 7 day 1. Germline V lookup: CDR1 MNHEY, CDR2 SMNVEV (reference sequence). CDR3 size: 17 residues. Trimming took 5 bases from V and 0 from J; bases not matched to a gene: 10. Some clones are missing from TCRdb's copy, which holds only in-frame ones; the method was immunoSEQ multiplex PCR. The sample comprises approximately 45,000 clones, just under 95% of which are singletons, and approximately 10% rests with the top ten.

V is TRBV27 and J is TRBJ2-4; 7 bases are a match to TRBD1. The sequencing here drew on CD4+ or CD8+ T cells sorted from blood, taken in a trial of the OX40 agonist ivuxolimab. The TCR was taken from an adult with an advanced solid tumor such as melanoma, head and neck, liver or kidney cancer. DNA of the CDR3: TGTGCCAGCAGTGAGACAGGGCCCATGGGAGCCAAAAACATTCAGTACTTC. Encoded protein: CASSETGPMGAKNIQYF.